This T cell receptor beta chain was found in a study of Graves' ophthalmopathy and Graves' hyperthyroidism. RNA transcripts were the source from which TCR beta CDR3 regions were amplified. An initial RT-PCR round employing HTBI primers preceded a second-round multiplex PCR. TCRdb reanalysed the multiplex PCR reads using MiXCR and keeps one entry per CDR3 protein. The sample lists about 590,000 distinct CDR3 sequences; approximately 37% were seen once. Newly diagnosed, the hyperthyroidism patients had under 2 months' duration and were aged 18 to 65. Uncontrolled infections, pregnancy, lactation or other autoimmune diseases led to patient exclusion. Diagnostic conclusions were grounded in clinical symptoms, serum thyroxine, TRAb, thyroid ultrasound and orbital computed tomography. General study points: Prediction of ophthalmopathy progression reached around 71% sensitivity and around 76% specificity.

The CDR3 length is 13 residues. Trimming stripped 1 base from V and 2 bases from J, with 8 bases between. Germline V gene lookup returns CDR1 GTSNPN and CDR2 SVGIG (reference sequence). Remarks on this clonotype: Its antigen is unknown.

This chain links TRBV30 with TRBJ1-2; D not certain. The specimen sequenced was peripheral blood or thyroid tissue (not recorded which). This receptor was identified in an adult man with Graves' hyperthyroidism. CDR3 nucleotide sequence: TGTGCCTGGAGTGGGAACGGAAACTATGGCTACACCTTC. Its translation: CAWSGNGNYGYTF.